Listed below are T cell receptor beta chains from one sample, sequenced in a study of blood T cell repertoires in COVID-19. Method: immunoSEQ multiplex PCR; TCRdb's copy keeps in-frame clones and lacks some. The sample contains 390,000 or so clones, nearly 90% of which appear only once. Material for sequencing was peripheral blood. The receptors were gathered from a man in his late teens or twenties with active or convalescent COVID-19. Both conserved end residues are part of each CDR3. Fields, in order: clone size, D gene, J gene, V gene, CDR3 protein, CDR3 DNA. D genes are given only for firm matches. Size is stated for part of the rows, as once, few or many counts, or as a class when the clone is expanded.

clone size: NA; D gene: TRBD2; J gene: TRBJ2-1; V gene: TRBV11-3; CDR3 protein: CASSLTAGGPIIPNNEQFF; CDR3 DNA: TGTGCCAGCAGCTTAACAGCGGGAGGGCCAATAATCCCAAACAATGAGCAGTTCTTC
clone size: NA; D gene: NA; J gene: TRBJ1-2; V gene: TRBV6-5; CDR3 protein: CASSYSRGSYGYTF; CDR3 DNA: TGTGCCAGCAGTTACTCACGGGGTTCCTATGGCTACACCTTC
clone size: NA; D gene: NA; J gene: TRBJ1-5; V gene: TRBV27; CDR3 protein: CASSPPGQPQHF; CDR3 DNA: TGTGCCAGCAGCCCCCCAGGGCAGCCCCAGCATTTT
clone size: NA; D gene: NA; J gene: TRBJ2-5; V gene: TRBV7-2; CDR3 protein: CASSLLRTQYF; CDR3 DNA: TGTGCCAGCAGCTTACTGAGGACCCAGTACTTC
clone size: NA; D gene: TRBD1; J gene: TRBJ1-4; V gene: TRBV7-9; CDR3 protein: CASSYNRGNEKLFF; CDR3 DNA: TGTGCCAGCAGCTACAACAGGGGTAATGAAAAACTGTTTTTT
clone size: once; D gene: NA; J gene: TRBJ2-7; V gene: TRBV9; CDR3 protein: CASSVATYGEQYF; CDR3 DNA: TGTGCCAGCAGCGTAGCTACTTACGGCGAGCAGTACTTC
clone size: NA; D gene: NA; J gene: TRBJ1-3; V gene: TRBV5-1; CDR3 protein: CASSLDQANSGNTIYF; CDR3 DNA: TGCGCCAGCAGCTTGGATCAGGCCAACTCTGGAAACACCATATATTTT
clone size: NA; D gene: TRBD1; J gene: TRBJ1-1; V gene: TRBV19; CDR3 protein: CASSTRTGARNTEAFF; CDR3 DNA: TGTGCCAGTAGTACCCGGACAGGGGCCCGGAACACTGAAGCTTTCTTT
clone size: NA; D gene: TRBD1; J gene: TRBJ1-4; V gene: TRBV5-5; CDR3 protein: CASSTGDRVSATNEKLFF; CDR3 DNA: TGTGCCAGCAGCACAGGGGACAGGGTATCGGCAACTAATGAAAAACTGTTTTTT
clone size: NA; D gene: NA; J gene: TRBJ1-1; V gene: TRBV28; CDR3 protein: CASSFQTGNTEAFF; CDR3 DNA: TGTGCCAGCAGCTTCCAAACGGGGAACACTGAAGCTTTCTTT
clone size: NA; D gene: NA; J gene: TRBJ2-2; V gene: TRBV9; CDR3 protein: CASSPRLTGELFF; CDR3 DNA: TGTGCCAGCAGCCCGCGGTTGACCGGGGAGCTGTTTTTT
clone size: NA; D gene: NA; J gene: TRBJ2-5; V gene: TRBV3-1/TRBV3-2; CDR3 protein: CASSQKGVEITETQYF; CDR3 DNA: TGTGCCAGCAGCCAAAAGGGGGTGGAGATTACGGAGACCCAGTACTTC
clone size: NA; D gene: NA; J gene: TRBJ2-7; V gene: TRBV27; CDR3 protein: CASKSPGAGSYEQYF; CDR3 DNA: TGTGCCAGCAAGTCGCCTGGGGCCGGCTCCTACGAGCAGTACTTC
clone size: NA; D gene: TRBD2; J gene: TRBJ2-1; V gene: TRBV3-1/TRBV3-2; CDR3 protein: CASSRSVAGGPTEQFF; CDR3 DNA: TGTGCCAGCAGCCGGTCTGTAGCGGGAGGGCCCACTGAGCAGTTCTTC
clone size: once; D gene: NA; J gene: TRBJ2-3; V gene: TRBV7-3; CDR3 protein: CASSPNTDTQYF; CDR3 DNA: TGTGCCAGCAGCCCAAACACAGATACGCAGTATTTT
clone size: NA; D gene: TRBD1; J gene: TRBJ2-1; V gene: TRBV18; CDR3 protein: CASSPAGTGYNEQFF; CDR3 DNA: TGTGCCAGCTCACCCGCAGGGACAGGGTACAATGAGCAGTTCTTC
clone size: few; D gene: NA; J gene: TRBJ2-1; V gene: TRBV7-9; CDR3 protein: CASSLKLRSYNEQFF; CDR3 DNA: TGTGCCAGCAGCTTAAAACTGAGATCCTACAATGAGCAGTTCTTC
clone size: NA; D gene: TRBD2; J gene: TRBJ2-7; V gene: TRBV18; CDR3 protein: CASSRGTSGSRRPYEQYF; CDR3 DNA: TGTGCCAGCTCACGCGGGACTAGCGGGAGCCGACGCCCCTACGAGCAGTACTTC
clone size: NA; D gene: TRBD1; J gene: TRBJ2-5; V gene: TRBV7-9; CDR3 protein: CASSLGPGQKETQYF; CDR3 DNA: TGTGCCAGCAGCTTAGGACCGGGACAGAAAGAGACCCAGTACTTC
clone size: NA; D gene: TRBD2; J gene: TRBJ2-5; V gene: TRBV6-2/TRBV6-3; CDR3 protein: CASSYGGVVRGQETQYF; CDR3 DNA: TGTGCCAGCAGTTACGGGGGGGTAGTTAGGGGCCAAGAGACCCAGTACTTC
clone size: NA; D gene: TRBD2; J gene: TRBJ2-2; V gene: TRBV28; CDR3 protein: CASSYLAGVPGELFF; CDR3 DNA: TGTGCCAGCAGTTACCTAGCGGGAGTTCCCGGGGAGCTGTTTTTT
clone size: few; D gene: NA; J gene: TRBJ2-2; V gene: TRBV7-3; CDR3 protein: CASSLAGNTGELFF; CDR3 DNA: TGTGCCAGCAGCCTTGCGGGGAACACCGGGGAGCTGTTTTTT
clone size: NA; D gene: NA; J gene: TRBJ2-7; V gene: TRBV10-2; CDR3 protein: CASSGHRSISYEQYF; CDR3 DNA: TGCGCCAGCAGTGGACACAGGTCGATCAGCTACGAGCAGTACTTC
clone size: NA; D gene: NA; J gene: TRBJ1-2; V gene: TRBV4-1; CDR3 protein: CASSSGSNYGYTF; CDR3 DNA: TGCGCCAGCAGCAGCGGTTCTAACTATGGCTACACCTTC
clone size: NA; D gene: NA; J gene: TRBJ2-5; V gene: TRBV4-2; CDR3 protein: CASSQETGGDQETQYF; CDR3 DNA: TGTGCCAGCAGCCAAGAAACAGGAGGGGATCAAGAGACCCAGTACTTC
clone size: NA; D gene: NA; J gene: TRBJ1-5; V gene: TRBV6-5; CDR3 protein: CASSIQGVGNQPQHF; CDR3 DNA: TGTGCCAGCAGTATACAGGGTGTTGGGAATCAGCCCCAGCATTTT
clone size: NA; D gene: NA; J gene: TRBJ1-5; V gene: TRBV11-2; CDR3 protein: CASSLAQGGRQPQHF; CDR3 DNA: TGTGCCAGCAGCTTAGCCCAGGGAGGACGACAGCCCCAGCATTTT
clone size: once; D gene: TRBD1; J gene: TRBJ2-3; V gene: TRBV7-3; CDR3 protein: CASSLGFQTGGTDTQYF; CDR3 DNA: TGTGCCAGCAGCTTAGGATTTCAGACAGGGGGCACAGATACGCAGTATTTT
clone size: NA; D gene: NA; J gene: TRBJ1-6; V gene: TRBV27; CDR3 protein: CASSLRDYSPLHF; CDR3 DNA: TGTGCCAGCAGTCTCAGGGACTATTCACCCCTCCACTTT
clone size: NA; D gene: TRBD1; J gene: TRBJ2-5; V gene: TRBV6-5; CDR3 protein: CASSRGGDETQYF; CDR3 DNA: TGTGCCAGCAGCAGAGGGGGCGACGAGACCCAGTACTTC
clone size: NA; D gene: TRBD1; J gene: TRBJ1-1; V gene: TRBV7-2; CDR3 protein: CASSSDGQAMNTEAFF; CDR3 DNA: TGTGCCAGCAGTAGCGACGGACAGGCAATGAACACTGAAGCTTTCTTT
clone size: once; D gene: NA; J gene: TRBJ1-1; V gene: TRBV3-1/TRBV3-2; CDR3 protein: CARDTGGEAFF; CDR3 DNA: TGTGCCAGAGACACTGGAGGAGAAGCTTTCTTT
clone size: NA; D gene: NA; J gene: TRBJ2-1; V gene: TRBV6-5; CDR3 protein: CASSQNGRAYNEQFF; CDR3 DNA: TGTGCCAGCAGTCAGAACGGGAGAGCCTACAATGAGCAGTTCTTC
clone size: NA; D gene: TRBD1; J gene: TRBJ2-3; V gene: TRBV15; CDR3 protein: CATSREYRGHADTQYF; CDR3 DNA: TGTGCCACCAGCAGGGAATACAGGGGTCACGCAGATACGCAGTATTTT
clone size: NA; D gene: NA; J gene: TRBJ1-4; V gene: TRBV4-3; CDR3 protein: CASSQDRGSEKLFF; CDR3 DNA: TGCGCCAGCAGCCAAGATAGGGGTTCTGAAAAACTGTTTTTT
clone size: NA; D gene: NA; J gene: TRBJ2-7; V gene: TRBV6-6; CDR3 protein: CASTESTGYEQYF; CDR3 DNA: TGTGCCAGCACCGAATCTACAGGTTACGAGCAGTACTTC
clone size: few; D gene: NA; J gene: TRBJ1-2; V gene: TRBV27; CDR3 protein: CASSLSFPQNYGYTF; CDR3 DNA: TGTGCCAGCAGTTTATCTTTTCCACAGAACTATGGCTACACCTTC
clone size: NA; D gene: TRBD2; J gene: TRBJ2-1; V gene: TRBV7-9; CDR3 protein: CASRHSGKGNEQFF; CDR3 DNA: TGTGCCAGCAGACATAGCGGGAAGGGGAATGAGCAGTTCTTC
clone size: NA; D gene: NA; J gene: TRBJ2-5; V gene: TRBV5-1; CDR3 protein: CASHSEETQYF; CDR3 DNA: TGCGCCAGCCATAGCGAGGAGACCCAGTACTTC
clone size: NA; D gene: TRBD1; J gene: TRBJ1-2; V gene: TRBV6-2/TRBV6-3; CDR3 protein: CASSLPGGAYGYTF; CDR3 DNA: TGTGCCAGCAGCCTTCCAGGGGGCGCTTATGGCTACACCTTC
clone size: NA; D gene: NA; J gene: TRBJ1-3; V gene: TRBV5-5; CDR3 protein: CASSPGGNTIYF; CDR3 DNA: TGTGCCAGCAGCCCAGGGGGAAACACCATATATTTT
clone size: NA; D gene: TRBD1; J gene: TRBJ1-2; V gene: TRBV6-5; CDR3 protein: CASSYPTGGASYGYTF; CDR3 DNA: TGTGCCAGCAGTTACCCAACAGGGGGCGCGAGTTATGGCTACACCTTC
clone size: NA; D gene: TRBD1; J gene: TRBJ1-5; V gene: TRBV27; CDR3 protein: CASSLRTGHNQPQHF; CDR3 DNA: TGTGCCAGCAGTTTAAGGACAGGACACAATCAGCCCCAGCATTTT
clone size: NA; D gene: NA; J gene: TRBJ1-1; V gene: TRBV4-3; CDR3 protein: CASSQAGNTEAFF; CDR3 DNA: TGCGCCAGCAGCCAAGCAGGGAACACTGAAGCTTTCTTT
clone size: NA; D gene: NA; J gene: TRBJ2-1; V gene: TRBV7-9; CDR3 protein: CASSLPERRSYNEQFF; CDR3 DNA: TGTGCCAGCAGCTTACCGGAGCGGCGCTCCTACAATGAGCAGTTCTTC
clone size: NA; D gene: NA; J gene: TRBJ1-1; V gene: TRBV4-2; CDR3 protein: CASSQENRNTEAFF; CDR3 DNA: TGTGCCAGCAGCCAAGAGAACAGGAACACTGAAGCTTTCTTT
clone size: NA; D gene: NA; J gene: TRBJ2-3; V gene: TRBV6-4; CDR3 protein: CASSDVASSTDTQYF; CDR3 DNA: TGTGCCAGCAGTGACGTGGCTAGTAGCACAGATACGCAGTATTTT
clone size: NA; D gene: TRBD1; J gene: TRBJ2-1; V gene: TRBV9; CDR3 protein: CASSSGQSPTIGQFF; CDR3 DNA: TGTGCCAGCAGCTCGGGACAGAGTCCGACAATCGGGCAGTTCTTC
clone size: NA; D gene: NA; J gene: TRBJ2-1; V gene: TRBV29-1; CDR3 protein: CSATTRYSDNEQFF; CDR3 DNA: TGCAGCGCCACTACCCGTTACTCGGACAATGAGCAGTTCTTC
clone size: NA; D gene: NA; J gene: TRBJ1-3; V gene: TRBV9; CDR3 protein: CASSADRLGNTIYF; CDR3 DNA: TGTGCCAGCAGCGCTGACAGGCTTGGAAACACCATATATTTT
clone size: once; D gene: TRBD1; J gene: TRBJ1-5; V gene: TRBV6-1; CDR3 protein: CASSEGTGTRQPQHF; CDR3 DNA: TGTGCCAGCAGTGAAGGGACAGGCACGCGGCAGCCCCAGCATTTT
clone size: NA; D gene: TRBD2; J gene: TRBJ2-1; V gene: TRBV11-3; CDR3 protein: CASSLLPAGSSYNEQFF; CDR3 DNA: TGTGCCAGCAGCTTATTACCAGCGGGGAGCTCCTACAATGAGCAGTTCTTC
clone size: NA; D gene: NA; J gene: TRBJ2-5; V gene: TRBV15; CDR3 protein: CATKGRNQETQYF; CDR3 DNA: TGTGCCACCAAGGGGCGGAATCAAGAGACCCAGTACTTC